Shown below are 20 T cell receptor beta chains from a single sample sequenced in a study of T cells after yellow fever vaccination. TCRdb re-called the 5' RACE reads through MiXCR, storing one row per CDR3 protein. The data show about 220,000 distinct CDR3 sequences, with 2.5% to 3.5% seen just once and less than 3.5% held by the top ten. This specimen was CD4+ T cells sorted from PBMCs, taken 10 days after the yellow fever booster vaccination. Receptor source: a man aged 18 to 29 who received the YFV17D yellow fever vaccine.

The genes are TRBV5-6 and TRBJ2-7; D not certain. CDR1 SGHDT and CDR2 YYEEEE come from the germline V gene. V was clipped by 0 bases and J by 6 bases, with 4 bases between them. The CDR3 runs to 11 residues. The CDR3 DNA is TGTGCCAGCAGCTTGGCATCCGAGCAGTACTTC. It translates to CASSLASEQYF.

This clonotype was detected only a few times. V is TRBV7-9 and J is TRBJ1-2; D is undetermined. From germline, CDR1 is SEHNR and CDR2 FQNEAQ (reference sequence). With 0 bases removed from V and 9 bases from J, the gap between germline ends came to 8 bases. This CDR3 has 12 residues. CDR3 in amino acids: CASSLADSRYTF. In DNA form, the CDR3 reads TGTGCCAGCAGCTTAGCAGATTCCCGCTACACCTTC.

This clonotype was counted many times. The genes are TRBV7-6 and TRBJ1-1, with 8 bases lining up with TRBD1. J gave up 5 bases and V 1 base, and 6 bases lay outside the gene matches. Germline V gene sequence: CDR1 SGHVS, CDR2 FNYEAQ. The CDR3 contains 15 residues. In DNA form, the CDR3 reads TGTGCCAGCAGCTTAGAAACCGGGACAGGAACTGAAGCTTTCTTT. Amino acids: CASSLETGTGTEAFF. Supplemented by reference TRBV7-6 and TRBJ1-1, the full variable domain reads GAGVSQSPRYKVTKRGQDVALRCDPISGHVSLYWYRQALGQGPEFLTYFNYEAQQDKSGLPNDRFSAERPEGSISTLTIQRTEQRDSAMYRCASSLETGTGTEAFFGQGTRLTVV.

This clonotype has only a few counts. The genes are TRBV29-1 and TRBJ2-2, with D possibly TRBD1 on 5 matching bases. Germline V lookup: CDR1 SQVTM, CDR2 ANQGSEA. The germline V and J ends were trimmed by 6 bases and 5 bases, with 10 bases remaining between them. The CDR3 loop spans 12 amino acids. In nucleotides, the CDR3 is TGCAGCGTGGGGCGTCTGACCGGGGAGCTGTTTTTT. Translation: CSVGRLTGELFF.

This clonotype showed up many times. V is TRBV6-1 and J is TRBJ2-3, with D unresolved. This CDR3 comprises 12 residues. Germline V gene data show CDR1 as MNHNS and CDR2 as SASEGT. Deletions cut 7 bases from V and 9 bases from J, with 14 bases between. The CDR3 protein is CASIAAARTQYF. CDR3 DNA sequence: TGTGCCAGCATTGCGGCGGCCCGGACGCAGTATTTT.

This clonotype was observed at least ten times. V and J are TRBV18 and TRBJ2-1; no firm D call. The CDR3 loop spans 13 amino acids. Germline assignment: CDR1 KGHSH and CDR2 LQKENI. V was shortened by 3 bases and J by 8 bases, with 11 bases between the two germline ends. DNA of the CDR3: TGTGCCAGCTCACCCGTCCTTCTCCATGAGCAGTTCTTC. Translating gives CASSPVLLHEQFF.

This clonotype came up many times. CDR3: CASSWTSTGELFF. The CDR3 DNA sequence: TGTGCCAGCAGCTGGACTAGCACCGGGGAGCTGTTTTTT. The chain recombines TRBV7-2 with TRBJ2-2, with TRBD2 matching over 7 bases. The germline V gene encodes CDR1 SGHTA and CDR2 FQGNSA. CDR3 size: 13 residues. Unmatched junction bases numbered 0, after V lost 4 bases and J lost 4 bases.

This clonotype was seen a few times. The chain uses TRBV4-2 and TRBJ2-1; D may be TRBD1 or TRBD2 (7 bases each). The CDR3 totals 17 residues. From germline, CDR1 is LGHNA and CDR2 YNFKEQ. V was shortened by 3 bases and J by 6 bases, with 21 bases between the two germline ends. The CDR3 spells CASSHQGGLARPNEQFF. CDR3 nucleotides: TGTGCCAGCAGCCACCAGGGGGGGCTAGCCCGCCCCAATGAGCAGTTCTTC.

This clonotype was seen a few times. CDR3 in amino acids: CASSLGGTSGFTDTQYF. The DNA for the CDR3 is TGCGCCAGCAGCTTGGGAGGGACTAGCGGATTTACAGATACGCAGTATTTT. The chain couples TRBV5-1 to TRBJ2-3; 11 bases fit TRBD2. This CDR3 is built from 17 residues. J was trimmed by 3 bases and V by 0 bases; bases with no gene match: 6. Germline values: CDR1 SGHRS, CDR2 YFSETQ. The full variable domain, in which reference TRBV5-1 and TRBJ2-3 provide the parts outside the CDR3, is KAGVTQTPRYLIKTRGQQVTLSCSPISGHRSVSWYQQTPGQGLQFLFEYFSETQRNKGNFPGRFSGRQFSNSRSEMNVSTLELGDSALYLCASSLGGTSGFTDTQYFGPGTRLTVL.

J is TRBJ2-5 and V is TRBV2; unclear D gene. V was clipped by 4 bases and J by 5 bases, with 5 bases between them. Germline CDR1 SNHLY, CDR2 FYNNEI. The CDR3 is 11 amino acids. The CDR3 region has the DNA TGTGCCAGCAGTGGGCTCGAGACCCAGTACTTC. It yields the protein CASSGLETQYF. Full variable domain (outside the CDR3, taken from reference TRBV2 and TRBJ2-5): EPEVTQTPSHQVTQMGQEVILRCVPISNHLYFYWYRQILGQKVEFLVSFYNNEISEKSEIFDDQFSVERPDGSNFTLKIRSTKLEDSAMYFCASSGLETQYFGPGTRLLVL.

This clonotype has just a few counts. V is TRBV20-1 and J is TRBJ2-1; no definite D call. CDR3 length: 12 residues. V lost 7 bases and J lost 4, with 11 bases in between. In germline, CDR1 is DFQATT, CDR2 SNEGSKA (reference sequence). The CDR3 here is CSVTSWYNEQFF. CDR3 nucleotides: TGCAGTGTCACTTCCTGGTACAATGAGCAGTTCTTC.

This clonotype was seen repeatedly, ten times or more. The chain carries TRBV7-9 and TRBJ1-4; 9 bases agree with TRBD1. Germline V gene lookup returns CDR1 SEHNR and CDR2 FQNEAQ (reference sequence). V shed 3 bases and J 3 bases; nucleotides not matched to a gene: 8. There are 17 residues in the CDR3. In DNA form, the CDR3 reads TGTGCCAGCAGCTTCGGACAGGGGCGAGGGTCTAATGAAAAACTGTTTTTT. Residues: CASSFGQGRGSNEKLFF.

The sample holds many counts of this clonotype. V and J are TRBV4-2 and TRBJ1-4; tentative D call: TRBD1 (5 bases). Trimming pared 4 bases from V and 8 bases from J, leaving 14 bases between. CDR1 and CDR2 from the germline V gene are LGHNA and YNFKEQ. The CDR3 covers 14 residues. The CDR3 coding sequence is TGTGCCAGCAGCCCCGACCGGGACCCCGAAAAACTGTTTTTT. As protein: CASSPDRDPEKLFF.

This clonotype occurred many times. This rearrangement joins TRBV4-2 to TRBJ2-5; TRBD2 agrees at 10 bases. CDR3 length: 15 amino acids. Germline CDR1 reads LGHNA; CDR2 reads YNFKEQ. V lost 5 bases to trimming and J lost 2 bases; unmatched junction nucleotides: 5. CDR3 amino acids: CASSEGLAVQETQYF. CDR3 bases: TGTGCCAGCAGCGAAGGACTAGCGGTACAAGAGACCCAGTACTTC.

This clonotype was detected ten times or more. This may come from a read error, since a much larger clone is one base off. The chain uses TRBV11-2 and TRBJ1-5; D is uncertain. The germline CDR1 and CDR2 sequences are SGHAT and FQNNGV. This CDR3 comprises 13 residues. The V end lost 1 base, the J end lost 6 bases, and 7 bases lay between the germline ends. The CDR3 region is CASSLGLGQPQHF. CDR3 DNA sequence: TGTGCCAGCAGCTTAGGTTTGGGTCAGCCCCAGCATTTT. Full variable domain (rest looked up from reference TRBV11-2 and TRBJ1-5): EAGVAQSPRYKIIEKRQSVAFWCNPISGHATLYWYQQILGQGPKLLIQFQNNGVVDDSQLPKDRFSAERLKGVDSTLKIQPAKLEDSAVYLCASSLGLGQPQHFGDGTRLSIL.

CDR3 nucleotides: TGTGCCAGCAGTGGCCGGGACAGGTCCTATTACGAGCAGTACTTC. Translating it yields CASSGRDRSYYEQYF. The V and J genes are TRBV12-3 or TRBV12-4 and TRBJ2-7, with 8 bases fitting TRBD1. V was clipped by 5 bases and J by 4 bases; unmatched bases: 10. This CDR3 is 15 amino acids long.

V and J are TRBV29-1 and TRBJ2-5; 7 bases align to TRBD2. The CDR3 consists of 13 residues. V was clipped by 3 bases and J by 5 bases; unmatched bases: 6. Per germline, CDR1 SQVTM and CDR2 ANQGSEA. CDR3 nucleotide sequence: TGCAGCGTTGATCCGACGCGGGGGGAGACCCAGTACTTC. Translated: CSVDPTRGETQYF.

This clonotype was observed at least ten times. This sequence joins TRBV6-5 and TRBJ2-2; D unclear. CDR3 length equals 12 residues. V was clipped by 4 bases and J by 7 bases, with 7 bases between them. CDR1 is MNHEY and CDR2 is SVGAGI in the germline V gene. CDR3: CASSSLGGELFF. In DNA, the CDR3 is TGTGCCAGCAGTTCCCTGGGCGGGGAGCTGTTTTTT.

V gene TRBV3-1 combines with J gene TRBJ2-1, with D maybe TRBD1 (5 bases). Trimming removed 3 bases at V and 14 bases at J, with 17 bases between. The CDR3 is 13 residues long. The germline gives CDR1 LGHDT, CDR2 YNNKEL (reference sequence). The CDR3 reads CASSQGLLKGEFF. The CDR3 DNA is TGTGCCAGCAGCCAGGGCCTTCTGAAAGGGGAGTTCTTC.

This clonotype was counted ten times or more. The chain joins TRBV9 to TRBJ1-2; no definite D call. Germline CDR1 and CDR2: SGDLS and YYNGEE. CDR3 size: 14 residues. Trimming removed 0 bases from V and 0 bases from J, with 6 bases in between. DNA for the CDR3: TGTGCCAGCAGCGTAGGTAGCGCTAACTATGGCTACACCTTC. It is translated as CASSVGSANYGYTF.